This TCR beta chain was obtained from a study of lung T cells in sarcoidosis with Löfgren's syndrome. Study-wide background: Analyses focused on Löfgren's syndrome patients.

By sample share, this clonotype is medium-sized. What it binds is unknown. Findings and caveats of the study: Shared TRAV12-1 and TRBV2 CDR3 motifs were reported across several patients. Löfgren's syndrome patients reportedly showed greatest TRAV12-1 and TRBV2 expansion versus controls.

CDR3 length: 12 amino acids. The V and J ends lost 5 bases and 8 bases respectively, with 15 bases between them. Germline V lookup: CDR1 DFQATT, CDR2 SNEGSKA (reference sequence). TCRdb analysed the reads with MiXCR anew, one entry per CDR3 protein. The table includes approximately 20,000 distinct CDR3 sequences, 20% to 25% detected once. Sequencing input: CD4+ T cells from bronchoalveolar lavage. The rearrangement uses TRBV20-1 and TRBJ1-2; the D is unclear. The receptor was isolated from a human donor with sarcoidosis (Löfgren's syndrome or another form), or a control subject (not recorded which). The CDR3 region has the DNA TGCAGTGCTTTCGACGGCCGAGAGGGCTACACCTTC. It codes for CSAFDGREGYTF.